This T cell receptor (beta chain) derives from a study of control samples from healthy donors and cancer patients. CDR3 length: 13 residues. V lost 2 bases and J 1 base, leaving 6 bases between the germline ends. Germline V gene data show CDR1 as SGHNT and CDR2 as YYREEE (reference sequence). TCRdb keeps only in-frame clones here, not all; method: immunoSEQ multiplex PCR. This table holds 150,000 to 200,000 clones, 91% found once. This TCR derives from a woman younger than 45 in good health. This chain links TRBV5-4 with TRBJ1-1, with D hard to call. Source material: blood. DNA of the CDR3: TGTGCCAGCAGCTTAGGTGGGAACACTGAAGCTTTCTTT. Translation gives CASSLGGNTEAFF.